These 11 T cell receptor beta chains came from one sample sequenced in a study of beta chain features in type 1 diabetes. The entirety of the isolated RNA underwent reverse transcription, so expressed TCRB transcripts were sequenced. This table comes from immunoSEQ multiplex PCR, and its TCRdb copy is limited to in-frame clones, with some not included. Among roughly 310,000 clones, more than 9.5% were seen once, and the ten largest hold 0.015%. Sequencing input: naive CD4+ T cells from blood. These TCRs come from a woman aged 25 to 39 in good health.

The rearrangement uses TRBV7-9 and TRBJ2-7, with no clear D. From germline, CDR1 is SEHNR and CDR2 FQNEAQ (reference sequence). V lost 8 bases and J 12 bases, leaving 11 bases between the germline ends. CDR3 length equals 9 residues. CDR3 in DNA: TGTGCCAGCTCATCTCCGGGGTACTTC. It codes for CASSSPGYF.

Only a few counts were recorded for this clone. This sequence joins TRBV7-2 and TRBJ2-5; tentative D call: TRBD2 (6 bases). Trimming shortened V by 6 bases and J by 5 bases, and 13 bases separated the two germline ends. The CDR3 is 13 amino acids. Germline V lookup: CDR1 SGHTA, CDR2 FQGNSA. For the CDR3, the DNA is TGTGCCAGCAGTTCCGGGAGAGGGGAGACCCAGTACTTC. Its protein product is CASSSGRGETQYF.

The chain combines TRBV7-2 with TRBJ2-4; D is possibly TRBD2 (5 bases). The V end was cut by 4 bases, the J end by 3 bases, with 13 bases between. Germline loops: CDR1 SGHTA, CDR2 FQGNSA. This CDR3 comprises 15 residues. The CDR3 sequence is CASSSNGVLKNIQYF. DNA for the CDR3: TGTGCCAGCAGCTCCAACGGGGTCCTCAAAAACATTCAGTACTTC.

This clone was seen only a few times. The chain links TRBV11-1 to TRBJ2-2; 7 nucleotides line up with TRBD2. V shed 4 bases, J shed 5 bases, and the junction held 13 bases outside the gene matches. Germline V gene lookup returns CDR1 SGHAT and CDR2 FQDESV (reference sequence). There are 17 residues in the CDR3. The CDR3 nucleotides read TGTGCCAGCAGCTCCCGGGCAGCGGGACTAACAACCGGGGAGCTGTTTTTT. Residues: CASSSRAAGLTTGELFF.

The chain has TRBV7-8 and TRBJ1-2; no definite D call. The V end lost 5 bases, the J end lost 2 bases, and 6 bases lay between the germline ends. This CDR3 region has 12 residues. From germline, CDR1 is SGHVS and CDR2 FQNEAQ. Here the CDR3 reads CASSPSNYGYTF. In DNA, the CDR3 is TGTGCCAGCAGCCCTTCGAACTATGGCTACACCTTC. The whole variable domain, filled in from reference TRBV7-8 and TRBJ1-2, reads GAGVSQSPRYKVAKRGQDVALRCDPISGHVSLFWYQQALGQGPEFLTYFQNEAQLDKSGLPSDRFFAERPEGSVSTLKIQRTQQEDSAVYLCASSPSNYGYTFGSGTRLTVV.

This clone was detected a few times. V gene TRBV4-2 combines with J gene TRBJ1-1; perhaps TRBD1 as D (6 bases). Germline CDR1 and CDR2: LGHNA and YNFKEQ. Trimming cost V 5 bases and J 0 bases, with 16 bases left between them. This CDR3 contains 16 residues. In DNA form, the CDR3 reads TGTGCCAGCAGCTTGGCGGGGGGCGGATTGAACACTGAAGCTTTCTTT. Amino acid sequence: CASSLAGGGLNTEAFF.

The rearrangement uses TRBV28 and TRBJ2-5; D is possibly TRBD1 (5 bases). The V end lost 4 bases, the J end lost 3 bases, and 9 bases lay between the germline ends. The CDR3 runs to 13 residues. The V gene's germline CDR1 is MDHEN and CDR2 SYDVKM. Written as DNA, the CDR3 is TGTGCCAGCAGTTGGGGCATAGAAGAGACCCAGTACTTC. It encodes CASSWGIEETQYF.

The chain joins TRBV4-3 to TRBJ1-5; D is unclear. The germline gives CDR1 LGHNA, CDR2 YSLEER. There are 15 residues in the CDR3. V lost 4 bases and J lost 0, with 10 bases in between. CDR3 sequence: CASSRTTLSNQPQHF. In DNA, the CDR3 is TGCGCCAGCAGCCGAACGACACTTAGCAATCAGCCCCAGCATTTT.

The CDR3 sequence is CASSTGTEQYF. CDR3 nucleotide sequence: TGTGCCAGCAGTACAGGGACCGAGCAGTACTTC. The gene calls are TRBV6-5 and TRBJ2-7; D might be TRBD1 (6 bases). Trimming removed 5 bases from V and 6 bases from J, with 8 bases in between. This CDR3 has 11 residues. Germline V gene lookup returns CDR1 MNHEY and CDR2 SVGAGI.

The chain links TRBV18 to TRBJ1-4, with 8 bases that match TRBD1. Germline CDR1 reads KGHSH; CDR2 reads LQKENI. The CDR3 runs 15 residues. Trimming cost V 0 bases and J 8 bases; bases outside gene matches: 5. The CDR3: CASSPPNDRGEKLFF. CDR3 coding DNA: TGTGCCAGCTCACCACCAAATGACAGGGGCGAAAAACTGTTTTTT.

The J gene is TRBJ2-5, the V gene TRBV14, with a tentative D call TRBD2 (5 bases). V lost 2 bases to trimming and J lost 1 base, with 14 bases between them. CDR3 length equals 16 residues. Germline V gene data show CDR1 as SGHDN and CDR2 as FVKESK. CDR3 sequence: CASSQPIATTQETQYF. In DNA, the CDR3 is TGTGCCAGCAGCCAACCCATAGCGACTACCCAAGAGACCCAGTACTTC.